One T cell receptor beta chain is described in this entry. The sample is drawn from a study of OX40 agonist ivuxolimab in advanced cancers. About the research overall: Three dose-escalation patients had partial responses: one with hepatocellular carcinoma and two with cutaneous melanoma.

The germline gives CDR1 MNHNY, CDR2 SVGAGI (reference sequence). The V gene lost 5 bases and the J gene lost 6 bases, with 16 bases spanning the gap. This CDR3 has 14 amino acids. Some clones are missing from TCRdb's copy, which holds only in-frame ones; the method was immunoSEQ multiplex PCR. The sample lists about 51,000 clones, about 90% occurring once. This clonotype was sampled from an adult with an advanced solid tumor such as melanoma, head and neck, liver or kidney cancer. The chain links TRBV6-6 to TRBJ1-2; D possibly corresponds to TRBD1 (5 bases). The sample here was CD4+ or CD8+ T cells sorted from blood, taken in a trial of the OX40 agonist ivuxolimab. The CDR3 DNA reads TGTGCCAGCAGTCCCGACGCAGGGTCGGATGGCTACACCTTC. It translates to CASSPDAGSDGYTF.